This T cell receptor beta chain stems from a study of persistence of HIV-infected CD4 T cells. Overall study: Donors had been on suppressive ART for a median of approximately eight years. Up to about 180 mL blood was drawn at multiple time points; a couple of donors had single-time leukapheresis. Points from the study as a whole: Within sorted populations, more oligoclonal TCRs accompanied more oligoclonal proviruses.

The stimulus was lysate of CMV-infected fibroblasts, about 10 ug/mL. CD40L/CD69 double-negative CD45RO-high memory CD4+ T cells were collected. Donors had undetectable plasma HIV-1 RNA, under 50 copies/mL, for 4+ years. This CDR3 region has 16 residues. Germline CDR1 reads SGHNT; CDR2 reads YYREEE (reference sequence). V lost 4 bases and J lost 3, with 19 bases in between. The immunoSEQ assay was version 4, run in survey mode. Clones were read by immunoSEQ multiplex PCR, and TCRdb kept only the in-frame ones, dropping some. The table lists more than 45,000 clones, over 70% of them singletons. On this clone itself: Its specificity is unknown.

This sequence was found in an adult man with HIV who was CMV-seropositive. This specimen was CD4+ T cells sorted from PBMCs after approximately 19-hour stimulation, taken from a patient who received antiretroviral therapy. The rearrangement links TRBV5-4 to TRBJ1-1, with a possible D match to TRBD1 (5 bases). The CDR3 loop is CASSKDPGYLDTEAFF. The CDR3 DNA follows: TGTGCCAGCAGCAAAGATCCAGGGTATCTAGACACTGAAGCTTTCTTT.